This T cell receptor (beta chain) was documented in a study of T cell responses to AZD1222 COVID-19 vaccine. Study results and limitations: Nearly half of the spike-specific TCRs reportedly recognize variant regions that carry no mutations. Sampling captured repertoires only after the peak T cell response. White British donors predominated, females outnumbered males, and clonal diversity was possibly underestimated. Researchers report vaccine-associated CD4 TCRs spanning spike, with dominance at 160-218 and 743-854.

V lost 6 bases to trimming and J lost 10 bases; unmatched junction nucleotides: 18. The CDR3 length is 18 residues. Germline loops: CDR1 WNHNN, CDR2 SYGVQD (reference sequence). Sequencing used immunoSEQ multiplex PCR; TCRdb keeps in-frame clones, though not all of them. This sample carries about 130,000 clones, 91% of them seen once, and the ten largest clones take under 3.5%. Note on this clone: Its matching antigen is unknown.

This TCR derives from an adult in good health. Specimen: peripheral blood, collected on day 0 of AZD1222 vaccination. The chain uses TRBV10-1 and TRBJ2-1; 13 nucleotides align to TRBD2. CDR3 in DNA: TGCGCCAGCAGGGGAAACTTGACACTAGCGGGAGGGCCGGCCGAGCAGTTCTTC. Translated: CASRGNLTLAGGPAEQFF.